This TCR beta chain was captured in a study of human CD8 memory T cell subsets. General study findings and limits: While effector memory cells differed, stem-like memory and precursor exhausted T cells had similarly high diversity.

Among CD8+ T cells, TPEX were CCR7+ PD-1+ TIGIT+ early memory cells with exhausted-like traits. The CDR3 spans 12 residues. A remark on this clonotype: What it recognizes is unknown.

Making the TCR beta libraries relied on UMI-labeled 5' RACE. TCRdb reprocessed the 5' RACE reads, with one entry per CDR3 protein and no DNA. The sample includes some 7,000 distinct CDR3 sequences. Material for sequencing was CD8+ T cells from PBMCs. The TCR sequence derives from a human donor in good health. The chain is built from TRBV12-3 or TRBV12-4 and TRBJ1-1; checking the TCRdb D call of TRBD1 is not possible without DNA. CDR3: CASRPGQFEAFF.